The 27 T cell receptor beta chains given below trace back to one sample, sequenced in a study of sequential checkpoint blockade in melanoma. Documented treatment: randomized to nivolumab then ipilimumab (arm A) or the reverse (arm B). Data came from immunoSEQ multiplex PCR; TCRdb stores just in-frame clones and leaves some out. This sample yields about 1,900 clones, of which around 23% are seen a single time; over 9.5% belongs to the top ten. The sample here was tumor tissue (inferred from file names), taken from a patient given nivolumab and ipilimumab in sequence. Receptors were obtained from a human donor with melanoma.

This clone showed up just a few times. The genes are TRBV7-2 and TRBJ2-7; no reliable D call. The germline V gene has CDR1 SGHTA and CDR2 FQGNSA. CDR3 length: 13 residues. V lost 5 bases and J lost 6, with 14 bases in between. CDR3 bases: TGTGCCAGCAGCCCCCTTAGGTCTGGCGAGCAGTACTTC. This encodes CASSPLRSGEQYF.

The chain recombines TRBV10-2 with TRBJ2-3; D call uncertain. Germline CDR1 is WSHSY and CDR2 is SAAADI. The CDR3 extends over 13 amino acids. Trimming pared 0 bases from V and 6 bases from J, leaving 7 bases between. The DNA for the CDR3 is TGCGCCAGCAGTGAGTCGAGAGTGGATACGCAGTATTTT. This translates into CASSESRVDTQYF.

The rearrangement links TRBV18 to TRBJ2-7; TRBD1 is a possible D gene (6 bases). The CDR3 length is 13 residues. V was cut by 3 bases and J by 3 bases, with 9 bases left in between. Germline CDR1 reads KGHSH; CDR2 reads LQKENI. The CDR3 reads CASSPDSLYEQYF. The DNA for the CDR3 is TGTGCCAGCTCACCGGACAGCCTCTACGAGCAGTACTTC.

The V call is TRBV4-1, the J call TRBJ2-2; 10 nucleotides line up with TRBD2. The germline gives CDR1 MGHRA, CDR2 YSYEKL. The CDR3 runs to 15 residues. V lost 4 bases to trimming and J lost 6 bases; unmatched junction nucleotides: 5. In nucleotides, the CDR3 is TGCGCCAGCAGCCCTGAAGCGGGAGGGGCCGGGGAGCTGTTTTTT. Its protein product is CASSPEAGGAGELFF.

There are a few counts of this clone. The rearrangement links TRBV7-4 to TRBJ1-3; tentative D call: TRBD1 (5 bases). Trimming removed 5 bases at V and 4 bases at J, with 9 bases between. The CDR3 sequence is 13 residues long. In germline, CDR1 is SGHVT, CDR2 SQSDAQ. CDR3 in DNA: TGTGCCAGCAGCCCAGGGACGGGAAACACCATATATTTT. This encodes CASSPGTGNTIYF. The whole variable domain, filled in from reference TRBV7-4 and TRBJ1-3, reads GAGVSQSPRYKVAKRGRDVALRCDSISGHVTLYWYRQTLGQGSEVLTYSQSDAQRDKSGRPSGRFSAERPERSVSTLKIQRTEQGDSAVYLCASSPGTGNTIYFGEGSWLTVV.

The J gene is TRBJ2-5, the V gene TRBV29-1; TRBD1 is a possible D gene (5 bases). Germline CDR1 reads SQVTM; CDR2 reads ANQGSEA. V was shortened by 7 bases and J by 5 bases, with 26 bases between the two germline ends. The CDR3 is made up of 16 amino acids. This CDR3 reads CSAWQLAGLIVETQYF. CDR3 bases: TGCAGCGCTTGGCAGCTCGCAGGGCTTATAGTGGAGACCCAGTACTTC.

This clone was detected only a few times. The CDR3 sequence is CASSEGGSAHYEQYF. Written as DNA, the CDR3 is TGTGCCAGCAGTGAGGGGGGTTCGGCCCACTACGAGCAGTACTTC. The chain has TRBV6-8 and TRBJ2-7; D possibly matches TRBD1 or TRBD2 (6 bases each). The CDR3 extends over 15 amino acids. Trimming removed 5 bases at V and 3 bases at J, with 17 bases between. Germline V gene sequence: CDR1 MNHGY, CDR2 SAAAGT.

V gene TRBV28 combines with J gene TRBJ2-7; 10 bases fit TRBD2. With V trimmed by 2 bases and J by 6 bases, 7 bases remained unmatched. This CDR3 has 15 residues. Germline lookup yields CDR1 MDHEN and CDR2 SYDVKM. Here the CDR3 DNA reads TGTGCCAGCAGTTTAGGGCTAGCGGGAGACGTCGAGCAGTACTTC. Amino acid sequence: CASSLGLAGDVEQYF.

Relative to its sample, this clone is medium-sized (0.01 to 0.1%). The V call is TRBV11-3, the J call TRBJ1-4; TRBD1 might be the D (6 bases). The CDR3 has 16 residues. Per germline, CDR1 SGHNT and CDR2 YENEEA. Trimming pared 1 base from V and 0 bases from J, leaving 9 bases between. CDR3 in amino acids: CASSLGSGATNEKLFF. In DNA, the CDR3 is TGTGCCAGCAGCTTAGGGTCAGGGGCAACTAATGAAAAACTGTTTTTT.

The rearrangement uses TRBV6-1 and TRBJ2-1, with D possibly TRBD2 on 5 matching bases. Germline V gives CDR1 MNHNS, CDR2 SASEGT. The CDR3 is 16 residues long. Deletions cut 0 bases from V and 5 bases from J, with 14 bases between. CDR3 amino acids: CASSEAFWGANNEQFF. In DNA, the CDR3 is TGTGCCAGCAGTGAAGCCTTTTGGGGAGCTAACAATGAGCAGTTCTTC.

The chain recombines TRBV9 with TRBJ1-1; tentatively, D is TRBD1 (5 bases). Germline V lookup: CDR1 SGDLS, CDR2 YYNGEE. With 7 bases removed from V and 5 bases from J, the gap between germline ends came to 12 bases. The CDR3 is made up of 12 amino acids. CDR3: CASGPGGTEAFF. The CDR3 bases are TGTGCCAGCGGTCCTGGGGGAACTGAAGCTTTCTTT. Variable domain in full (rest from reference TRBV9 and TRBJ1-1): DSGVTQTPKHLITATGQRVTLRCSPRSGDLSVYWYQQSLDQGLQFLIQYYNGEERAKGNILERFSAQQFPDLHSELNLSSLELGDSALYFCASGPGGTEAFFGQGTRLTVV.

The CDR3 nucleotides are TGCGCCAGCAGCCAAGCAAGGGGGGCGGCGAACACCGGGGAGCTGTTTTTT. Protein: CASSQARGAANTGELFF. This chain connects TRBV4-1 to TRBJ2-2; D assignment may be TRBD1 or TRBD2 (6 bases each). The CDR3 has 17 residues. In germline, CDR1 is MGHRA, CDR2 YSYEKL. V lost 1 base, J lost 0 bases, and 12 bases lay in between.

The gene calls are TRBV19 and TRBJ2-5; 9 nucleotides align to TRBD2. The CDR3 sequence is 18 residues long. Germline-derived CDR1 and CDR2 are LNHDA and SQIVND (reference sequence). The V and J ends lost 3 bases and 1 base, in that order; junction bases with no gene match: 12. The CDR3 sequence is CASSMLLKGLALQETQYF. DNA of the CDR3: TGTGCCAGTAGTATGCTCCTGAAGGGACTAGCTCTCCAAGAGACCCAGTACTTC.

This clone has more than one count but fewer than ten. V is TRBV11-3 and J is TRBJ1-5, with D possibly TRBD1 on 5 matching bases. Germline assignment: CDR1 SGHNT and CDR2 YENEEA. This CDR3 contains 14 residues. V lost 3 bases and J lost 4, with 10 bases in between. CDR3 sequence (DNA): TGTGCCAGCAGCTTGGGGCCAGATAATCAGCCCCAGCATTTT. This codes for CASSLGPDNQPQHF.

The J gene is TRBJ2-4, the V gene TRBV18; 8 nucleotides align to TRBD2. The V gene's germline CDR1 is KGHSH and CDR2 LQKENI. This CDR3 is 14 amino acids long. The J segment lost 12 bases and the V segment lost 2 bases, leaving 9 bases of the junction unmatched. CDR3 coding DNA: TGTGCCAGCTCACCAAAGGGACAACGGGAGGGTCAGTACTTC. Its protein is CASSPKGQREGQYF.

By proportion, this clone is medium-sized. This chain links TRBV9 with TRBJ2-1; D might be TRBD1 (7 bases). This CDR3 has 15 amino acids. The ends were cut back, 3 bases at V and 0 bases at J, with 10 bases in the middle. Per the germline V gene, CDR1 is SGDLS and CDR2 is YYNGEE. CDR3 amino acids: CASSAGGSSYNEQFF. The CDR3, as DNA: TGTGCCAGCAGCGCAGGGGGGAGCTCCTACAATGAGCAGTTCTTC.

By share of the sample, this clone is medium-sized. The chain links TRBV7-4 to TRBJ1-1, with D possibly matching TRBD1 (5 bases). The CDR3 loop spans 13 amino acids. Germline CDR1 and CDR2: SGHVT and SQSDAQ. V lost 5 bases and J lost 1, with 8 bases in between. The CDR3 is CASSKTANTEAFF. CDR3 DNA sequence: TGTGCCAGCAGCAAGACAGCGAACACTGAAGCTTTCTTT.

The chain recombines TRBV28 with TRBJ2-1; the D is unclear. Germline V CDR1 and CDR2: MDHEN, SYDVKM. CDR3 size: 14 residues. V dropped 5 bases and J dropped 4 bases, with 12 bases sitting between them. The CDR3 sequence: CASSTTEPYNEQFF. The CDR3 DNA reads TGTGCCAGCAGTACTACGGAGCCTTACAATGAGCAGTTCTTC.

This clone was detected a few times. The chain couples TRBV6-8 to TRBJ2-3; 13 bases are a match to TRBD2. CDR1 is MNHGY and CDR2 is SAAAGT in the germline V gene. The CDR3 totals 19 residues. J was trimmed by 6 bases and V by 6 bases; bases with no gene match: 18. CDR3 amino acids: CASSYLPRTSGSLSDTQYF. The CDR3 DNA reads as TGTGCCAGCAGCTATCTACCACGGACTAGCGGGAGCTTATCCGATACGCAGTATTTT.

This clone is categorized as medium-sized (0.01 to 0.1%). The chain links TRBV11-3 to TRBJ1-1, with TRBD1 matching 12 bases. Germline CDR1 reads SGHNT; CDR2 reads YENEEA. V was clipped by 5 bases and J by 7 bases; unmatched bases: 8. This CDR3 has 15 amino acids. The DNA of the CDR3 is TGTGCCAGCAGCGTTGCCGGGACAGGGGGCAGTGAAGCTTTCTTT. Amino acid sequence: CASSVAGTGGSEAFF.

This clone has only a few counts. J is TRBJ1-1 and V is TRBV19; the D is unclear. Germline CDR1 is LNHDA and CDR2 is SQIVND (reference sequence). The CDR3 totals 14 residues. Trimming pared 3 bases from V and 5 bases from J, leaving 13 bases between. CDR3 sequence: CASSIVGSGTEAFF. The CDR3, as DNA: TGTGCCAGTAGTATTGTAGGCTCTGGGACTGAAGCTTTCTTT.

The sample holds a few counts of this clone. This chain links TRBV6-8 with TRBJ2-6; possible D gene TRBD1, 6 bases. The CDR3 covers 16 residues. The V and J ends lost 2 bases and 2 bases respectively, with 10 bases between them. Germline loops: CDR1 MNHGY, CDR2 SAAAGT. CDR3 sequence reads: CASSYRRGTGANVLTF. DNA of the CDR3: TGTGCCAGCAGTTACAGAAGGGGGACTGGGGCCAACGTCCTGACTTTC.

This clone came up a few times. This chain uses TRBV6-1 with TRBJ2-2, with 7 bases that match TRBD2. V was pared by 0 bases and J by 7 bases, with 2 bases of the junction left unmatched. CDR3 length equals 14 residues. Germline assignment: CDR1 MNHNS and CDR2 SASEGT. CDR3 DNA: TGTGCCAGCAGTGAAGCATGGGAGGGCGGGGAGCTGTTTTTT. It translates to CASSEAWEGGELFF.

This clone is deemed large. The chain combines TRBV11-3 with TRBJ2-7; 10 bases are a match to TRBD1. Germline lookup yields CDR1 SGHNT and CDR2 YENEEA. The CDR3 totals 15 residues. V shed 5 bases and J 2 bases; nucleotides not matched to a gene: 6. This chain's CDR3 is CASSLQTGGPYEQYF. CDR3 in DNA: TGTGCCAGCAGCCTCCAGACAGGGGGCCCCTACGAGCAGTACTTC.

This clone was observed a handful of times. V usage is TRBV5-1 and J usage is TRBJ2-5; 7 bases are shared with TRBD1. CDR3 length equals 16 residues. CDR1 is SGHRS, CDR2 YFSETQ, per germline. V shed 0 bases, J shed 1 base, and the junction held 6 bases outside the gene matches. CDR3 DNA: TGCGCCAGCAGCTTGGGCAGGGGGTTGGGCCAAGAGACCCAGTACTTC. Amino acids: CASSLGRGLGQETQYF.

This clone was seen only a few times. This chain connects TRBV5-1 to TRBJ1-3; possible D gene TRBD1, 5 bases. The V end was cut by 4 bases, the J end by 0 bases, with 11 bases between. Per the germline V gene, CDR1 is SGHRS and CDR2 is YFSETQ. The CDR3 runs to 15 residues. This CDR3 reads CASSPGLGSGNTIYF. In nucleotides, the CDR3 is TGCGCCAGCAGCCCGGGACTTGGCTCTGGAAACACCATATATTTT.

The count of this clone is one. V usage is TRBV18 and J usage is TRBJ2-1; 7 nucleotides match TRBD1. The germline CDR1 and CDR2 sequences are KGHSH and LQKENI. This CDR3 is 16 amino acids long. Trimming removed 3 bases from V and 1 base from J; junction bases left unmatched: 6. CDR3 residues: CASSPLGGQSYNEQFF. CDR3 in DNA: TGTGCCAGCTCACCTCTAGGGGGCCAGTCCTACAATGAGCAGTTCTTC.